This TCR beta chain was observed in a study of cytomegalovirus exposure and HLA in healthy donors. Study as a whole: The platform used for the roughly 110 validation repertoires matched that of the roughly 670 first-cohort repertoires, a later analysis reported.

Study results and caveats: There were some public TCRs occurring in many donors, but most TCR sequences were rare.

The repertoire was sequenced with immunoSEQ multiplex PCR; TCRdb's copy has only in-frame clones and lacks some. Altogether a few hundred thousand clones are present, 75% to 90% being singletons, with the ten largest covering about 0.8%. In regard to this clone: Its antigen is as yet unknown.

Donors were drawn from the roughly 120-subject validation cohort, separate from the 666-subject first cohort. This clonotype originated in a woman between 18 and 29 years old in good health and CMV-seronegative. Sequencing input: PBMCs.

The CDR3 loop reads CASSVGQVYEQYF. The CDR3 nucleotides are TGTGCCAGCAGCGTGGGACAGGTCTACGAGCAGTACTTC. The rearrangement joins TRBV7-2 to TRBJ2-7; 8 bases line up with TRBD1. V gave up 5 bases and J gave up 3 bases; unmatched junction bases: 3. The CDR3 extends over 13 amino acids. CDR1 SGHTA and CDR2 FQGNSA come from the germline V gene. The whole variable domain, remainder taken from reference TRBV7-2 and TRBJ2-7, is GAGVSQSPSNKVTEKGKDVELRCDPISGHTALYWYRQSLGQGLEFLIYFQGNSAPDKSGLPSDRFSAERTGGSVSTLTIQRTQQEDSAVYLCASSVGQVYEQYFGPGTRLTVT.